Reported below is one TCR beta chain. Its cognate antigen is unknown. The trim removed 0 bases at V and 5 bases at J, leaving 7 bases unmatched. This CDR3 has 16 residues. The germline CDR1 and CDR2 sequences are SGHRS and YFSETQ. This sample stems from a study of cytomegalovirus exposure and HLA in healthy donors. General study results and limits: In vitro experiments confirmed that three CMV-associated chains were specific for CMV antigens. The study labeled under 200 TCR beta chains cytomegalovirus-associated. Cytomegalovirus status was reportedly diagnosed by the classifier with high sensitivity and specificity.

The method was immunoSEQ multiplex PCR; TCRdb's version includes in-frame clones alone and lacks a portion of them. Of 65,000 to 70,000 clones listed, about 89% were seen once; the top ten hold 2.5% to 4%. The specimen was PBMCs. The V and J genes are TRBV5-1 and TRBJ2-3, with 9 bases identical to TRBD2. The origin of this receptor is a man aged 18-30 years in good health and CMV-seronegative. The CDR3 loop reads CASSLVRLAELDTQYF. The CDR3 nucleotides are TGCGCCAGCAGCTTGGTGCGACTAGCGGAACTAGATACGCAGTATTTT.